The 7 T cell receptor beta chains in this list originate from one sample, sequenced in a study of blood T cell repertoires in COVID-19. Some clones are missing from TCRdb's copy, which holds only in-frame ones; the method was immunoSEQ multiplex PCR. The repertoire consists of some 90,000 clones, with 90% to 95% occurring once and the leading ten covering about 3.9%. The sequenced sample was peripheral blood. These receptors all come from a woman in her fifties or sixties in a cohort sampled during active COVID-19.

The chain recombines TRBV7-9 with TRBJ2-7; D gene unclear. The CDR3 is made up of 15 amino acids. Trimming cost V 5 bases and J 0 bases, with 14 bases left between them. The germline gives CDR1 SEHNR, CDR2 FQNEAQ (reference sequence). CDR3 nucleotides: TGTGCCAGCAGCGCTACAGAACGACGCTCCTACGAGCAGTACTTC. Translated, it gives CASSATERRSYEQYF.

This clone has a handful of counts. This sequence joins TRBV7-9 and TRBJ1-2; D unclear. CDR3 length: 12 residues. V was trimmed by 1 base and J by 13 bases, leaving 13 bases between them. Germline CDR1 reads SEHNR; CDR2 reads FQNEAQ (reference sequence). CDR3 residues: CASSLDSFEFTF. DNA of the CDR3: TGTGCCAGCAGCTTAGACAGTTTTGAGTTCACCTTC.

The table lists this clone with a few counts. The gene calls are TRBV5-1 and TRBJ2-1, with 9 bases identical to TRBD1. The trim removed 2 bases at V and 1 base at J, leaving 4 bases unmatched. In germline, CDR1 is SGHRS, CDR2 YFSETQ. This CDR3 is built from 16 residues. The CDR3 nucleotides read TGCGCCAGCAGCTTAAGGACAGGGGATTCCTACAATGAGCAGTTCTTC. It codes for CASSLRTGDSYNEQFF. Complete variable domain (other parts from reference TRBV5-1 and TRBJ2-1): KAGVTQTPRYLIKTRGQQVTLSCSPISGHRSVSWYQQTPGQGLQFLFEYFSETQRNKGNFPGRFSGRQFSNSRSEMNVSTLELGDSALYLCASSLRTGDSYNEQFFGPGTRLTVL.

This chain's CDR3 is CASSLQTIDGRSTEAFF. The CDR3 region has the DNA TGTGCCAGCAGCTTACAGACAATTGATGGGAGGTCCACTGAAGCTTTCTTT. The chain recombines TRBV13 with TRBJ1-1; D gene ambiguous. The ends were cut back, 2 bases at V and 4 bases at J, with 20 bases in the middle. Germline assignment: CDR1 PRHDT and CDR2 FYEKMQ (reference sequence). This CDR3 has 17 residues.

CDR3 in DNA: TGTGCCAGCAGCTTAATGACAGGGGGTTGGGATACGCAGTATTTT. Protein sequence: CASSLMTGGWDTQYF. V usage is TRBV13 and J usage is TRBJ2-3; the match to TRBD1 covers 9 bases. This CDR3 region has 15 residues. The trim removed 2 bases at V and 6 bases at J, leaving 6 bases unmatched. Germline values: CDR1 PRHDT, CDR2 FYEKMQ (reference sequence).

This rearrangement joins TRBV28 to TRBJ2-3, with TRBD1 matching over 7 bases. In germline, CDR1 is MDHEN, CDR2 SYDVKM. The CDR3 totals 15 residues. The trim removed 6 bases at V and 3 bases at J, leaving 9 bases unmatched. CDR3 sequence reads: CASSLGQARTDTQYF. The CDR3 DNA sequence: TGTGCCAGCAGCCTTGGACAGGCGAGGACAGATACGCAGTATTTT. The variable domain in full, completed from reference TRBV28 and TRBJ2-3, reads DVKVTQSSRYLVKRTGEKVFLECVQDMDHENMFWYRQDPGLGLRLIYFSYDVKMKEKGDIPEGYSVSREKKERFSLILESASTNQTSMYLCASSLGQARTDTQYFGPGTRLTVL.

In this sample, this clone turned up a few times. This chain uses TRBV9 with TRBJ2-2, with 8 bases identical to TRBD2. The CDR3 covers 16 residues. Germline V gene sequence: CDR1 SGDLS, CDR2 YYNGEE. J was trimmed by 4 bases and V by 0 bases; bases with no gene match: 5. The CDR3 region is CASSVGVSGVTGELFF. The CDR3 coding sequence is TGTGCCAGCAGCGTAGGGGTTAGCGGGGTCACCGGGGAGCTGTTTTTT.